These T cell receptor beta chains were read from a single sample in a study of T cell responses to AZD1222 COVID-19 vaccine. Only in-frame clones appear in the TCRdb table, and some are missing; sequencing was by immunoSEQ multiplex PCR. Seen here are about 130,000 clones, around 89% observed once, and the top ten hold 1.5% to 1.7%. The specimen was peripheral blood, collected on day 0 of AZD1222 vaccination. The origin of the receptors is an adult in good health. Each CDR3 is given with its conserved first and last residue. Each record gives: J gene, clone size, V gene, D gene, CDR3 DNA, CDR3 protein. A D gene is named only where the DNA matches it firmly. Where a row states a size, it is once, few, many or the class of an expanded clone; other rows omit it.

TRBJ2-1	-	TRBV19	TRBD2	TGTGCCAGTAGTATAGGCCTAGCGGGATCCGATGAGCAGTTCTTC	CASSIGLAGSDEQFF
TRBJ2-7	-	TRBV7-3	-	TGTGCCAGCAGCTTACGGGGACCCCCTTACGAGCAGTACTTC	CASSLRGPPYEQYF
TRBJ1-5	-	TRBV19	TRBD1	TGTGCCATAGGACAGGGTTTCCAGCCCCAGCATTTT	CAIGQGFQPQHF
TRBJ2-7	-	TRBV9	-	TGTGCCAGCAGCCCCTTAAACTCACCCGAGCACGAGCAGTACTTC	CASSPLNSPEHEQYF
TRBJ1-2	once	TRBV21-1	-	TGTGCCAGCAGCAAAGGTCAGCCCTATGGCTACACCTTC	CASSKGQPYGYTF
TRBJ2-5	-	TRBV19	TRBD2	TGTGCCAGTAGTATCCGGGGCGGGAGCGGTCTTGGGGAGACCCAGTACTTC	CASSIRGGSGLGETQYF
TRBJ2-2	few	TRBV5-8	TRBD2	TGTGCCAGCAGCTTGGGCAGGACTAGCGGGAACACCGGGGAGCTGTTTTTT	CASSLGRTSGNTGELFF
TRBJ1-2	-	TRBV12-3/TRBV12-4	-	TGTGCCAGCAGTTTAGAGAGGGGTGGCTACACCTTC	CASSLERGGYTF
TRBJ2-7	-	TRBV4-1	-	TGCGCCAGCAGCCAAGAAGGGATCGAGCAGTACTTC	CASSQEGIEQYF
TRBJ2-5	-	TRBV7-9	-	TGTGCCAGCAGCTTAGAGGCAGCCCGCCAAGAGACCCAGTACTTC	CASSLEAARQETQYF
TRBJ1-1	few	TRBV5-1	-	TGCGCCAGCAGCTTCCAGACAGAGAACACTGAAGCTTTCTTT	CASSFQTENTEAFF
TRBJ1-1	-	TRBV11-2	-	TGTGCCAGCAGCCCCCCCAATTCCGTCGAAGGAGCTTTCTTT	CASSPPNSVEGAFF
TRBJ1-1	-	TRBV10-3	-	TGTGCCATCAGTAATTTGGGGAACACTGAAGCTTTCTTT	CAISNLGNTEAFF
TRBJ2-5	-	TRBV9	TRBD1	TGTGCCAGCAGCGTGACAGGGGGCCAAGAGACCCAGTACTTC	CASSVTGGQETQYF
TRBJ1-2	-	TRBV7-9	-	TGTGCCAGCAGCCTCGGTGGCTACACCTTC	CASSLGGYTF
TRBJ2-7	-	TRBV2	-	TGTGCCAGCCCTTCCTCCTACGAGCAGTACTTC	CASPSSYEQYF
TRBJ2-1	-	TRBV14	TRBD2	TGTGCCAGCAGCCAAGTATTAGGTAGCGGGATTTACAATGAGCAGTTCTTC	CASSQVLGSGIYNEQFF
TRBJ2-3	-	TRBV6-4	TRBD2	TGTGCCACTTCTCCTAGCGGGAGTGGAACAGATACGCAGTATTTT	CATSPSGSGTDTQYF
TRBJ2-7	-	TRBV5-1	-	TGCGCCAGCGCTGTTAACGGGGACTCCTACGAGCAGTACTTC	CASAVNGDSYEQYF
TRBJ1-2	-	TRBV5-1	-	TGCGCCAGCAGCTTGATATGGGGGCGAGACTATGGCTACACCTTC	CASSLIWGRDYGYTF
TRBJ1-3	-	TRBV19	-	TGTGCCAGTGGAGGAAGCTTCTCTGGAAACACCATATATTTT	CASGGSFSGNTIYF
TRBJ1-5	-	TRBV19	-	TGTGCCAGTAGCGGCCTATACGGGGGGCTGGGTCAGCCCCAGCATTTT	CASSGLYGGLGQPQHF
TRBJ2-7	-	TRBV5-1	TRBD2	TGCGCCAGCAGCTTGGCGGGACTAGCGGGAGTCTACGAGCAGTACTTC	CASSLAGLAGVYEQYF
TRBJ2-5	once	TRBV7-8	-	TGTGCCAGCAGCCATCGCCAGGGGGGATGGAAAGAGACCCAGTACTTC	CASSHRQGGWKETQYF
TRBJ1-6	-	TRBV7-6	TRBD1	TGTGCCAGCAGCTCGGAGACAGGGGGGTCACCCCTCCACTTT	CASSSETGGSPLHF
TRBJ1-3	-	TRBV9	-	TGTGCCAGCAGCGTTCCGGCCTCTGGAAACACCATATATTTT	CASSVPASGNTIYF
TRBJ2-2	-	TRBV28	-	TGTGCCAGCAGTTTAGGGCCCAAAAACACCGGGGAGCTGTTTTTT	CASSLGPKNTGELFF
TRBJ2-5	-	TRBV6-5	-	TGTGCCAGCAGAATAAGTAGAGTCCAAGAGACCCAGTACTTC	CASRISRVQETQYF
TRBJ2-7	-	TRBV28	-	TGTGCCAGCAGTTTGACCGGGGTTACCTACGAGCAGTACTTC	CASSLTGVTYEQYF
TRBJ2-1	-	TRBV6-2/TRBV6-3	-	TGTGCCAGCACCCCCCATGTCGGGGACTACAATGAGCAGTTCTTC	CASTPHVGDYNEQFF
TRBJ1-4	once	TRBV10-3	-	TGTGCCATCAGTGAGGAACAGGGCACTAATGAAAAACTGTTTTTT	CAISEEQGTNEKLFF
TRBJ1-3	-	TRBV6-1	TRBD1	TGTGCCAGCAGGGAAGGACAGGGAAGATCGGACACCATATATTTT	CASREGQGRSDTIYF
TRBJ1-2	-	TRBV27	TRBD1	TGTGCCAGCAGCGAGACAGGGAATGGCTACACCTTC	CASSETGNGYTF
TRBJ2-3	-	TRBV7-8	-	TGTGCCAGCAGCTTACGCTCACTAGGTCTCACAGATACGCAGTATTTT	CASSLRSLGLTDTQYF
TRBJ2-7	-	TRBV7-9	-	TGTGCCAGCAGCTTGGACAGACCTTACGAGCAGTACTTC	CASSLDRPYEQYF
TRBJ2-2	-	TRBV6-5	-	TGTGCCAGCAGTAGGACCGGGGAGCTGTTTTTT	CASSRTGELFF
TRBJ2-1	-	TRBV11-3	TRBD2	TGTGCCAGCACCCCCGGAAGGACTAGCGGGAGAACGGATGAGCAGTTCTTC	CASTPGRTSGRTDEQFF
TRBJ2-1	-	TRBV6-5	TRBD1	TGTGCCAGCAGCGGGACAGGCGAGACCAGTGAGCAGTTCTTC	CASSGTGETSEQFF
TRBJ2-7	-	TRBV19	-	TGTGCCAGTAGTACCGGGACACCTTCCTACGAGCAGTACTTC	CASSTGTPSYEQYF
TRBJ2-2	-	TRBV28	-	TGTGCCAGCAGTTTAGCGAGGGAAGGGACCGGGGAGCTGTTTTTT	CASSLAREGTGELFF
TRBJ1-2	-	TRBV6-5	TRBD1	TGTGCCAGCTCTCCCTCCCGACTAGGGGGCGGTGGCTACACCTTC	CASSPSRLGGGGYTF
TRBJ1-2	-	TRBV7-2	TRBD1	TGTGCCAGCAGCCTAAACCCCGACAGGGAGGGTGGCTACACCTTC	CASSLNPDREGGYTF
TRBJ1-3	once	TRBV15	-	TGTGCCACCAGCACCCGTAGCGAGGGAACTGGAAACACCATATATTTT	CATSTRSEGTGNTIYF
TRBJ1-2	-	TRBV19	-	TGTGCCAGTAGTATAGGTGGGCTTAACTATGGCTACACCTTC	CASSIGGLNYGYTF
TRBJ1-2	-	TRBV11-3	-	TGTGCCAGCAGCCCCCGGGGCAGACTTGGCTACACCTTC	CASSPRGRLGYTF
TRBJ1-3	-	TRBV9	TRBD1	TGTGCCAGCAGCGAGGGGGCCCGGCCTTCTGGAAACACCATATATTTT	CASSEGARPSGNTIYF
TRBJ1-1	-	TRBV29-1	-	TGCAGCGTTGTAGACAGGCTGAACACTGAAGCTTTCTTT	CSVVDRLNTEAFF
TRBJ2-7	-	TRBV28	-	TGTGCCAGCAGTCAGGGGCTACTGGGTGGAGAGTACTTC	CASSQGLLGGEYF
TRBJ1-3	-	TRBV2	-	TGTGCCAGCCGGGACTTTCGATACTCTGGAAACACCATATATTTT	CASRDFRYSGNTIYF
TRBJ2-1	-	TRBV9	TRBD2	TGTGCCAGCAGCGTCCTAGCGGGTTACAATGAGCAGTTCTTC	CASSVLAGYNEQFF
TRBJ2-7	-	TRBV30	TRBD1	TGTGCCTGGAGTCAGACAGGGCCCTACGAGCAGTACTTC	CAWSQTGPYEQYF
TRBJ1-1	-	TRBV6-5	-	TGTGCCAGCAGTTACTCGGGCAGGATAAACACTGAAGCTTTCTTT	CASSYSGRINTEAFF
TRBJ2-1	-	TRBV15	-	TGTGCCACCAGCAGAGCGAGAGGACGGGCGAATGAGCAGTTCTTC	CATSRARGRANEQFF
TRBJ2-7	-	TRBV19	TRBD1	TGTGCCAGTAGTCCGGGACAGGGAATTTCCTACGAGCAGTACTTC	CASSPGQGISYEQYF
TRBJ2-1	-	TRBV3-1/TRBV3-2	TRBD2	TGTGCCAGCAGCCAAGATGAGTCCCTAGCGGGACAGAATGAGCAGTTCTTC	CASSQDESLAGQNEQFF
TRBJ2-1	-	TRBV2	-	TGTGCCAGCAAGAATGGCTCCTACAATGAGCAGTTCTTC	CASKNGSYNEQFF
TRBJ1-2	-	TRBV19	TRBD1	TGTGCCAGTAGCTCCCGGCTTACAGGGGATGGCTACACCTTC	CASSSRLTGDGYTF
TRBJ1-2	-	TRBV30	-	TGTGCCTGGAGGTACCAGGGTACTAACTATGGCTACACCTTC	CAWRYQGTNYGYTF
TRBJ1-2	few	TRBV4-1	-	TGCGCCAGCAGCCAAGGACAGTATGGCTACACCTTC	CASSQGQYGYTF
TRBJ2-7	-	TRBV5-1	TRBD1	TGCGCCAGCCGGGTTAATGCGACAGGGCGTTCCTGGGGACCCGTCTACGAGCAGTACTTC	CASRVNATGRSWGPVYEQYF